This T cell receptor (beta chain) originates from a study of shared clonotypes between healthy human individuals. When samples were unsorted, tens of millions of PBMCs were used for genomic DNA. Unsorted PBMCs provided DNA that was sequenced on ten immunoSEQ deep assay plates. In the original workflow: Sequence data from immunoSEQ were junction-only and lacked quality scores; consequently, filtering differed. The table came from immunoSEQ multiplex PCR; TCRdb's copy has only in-frame clones and leaves some out. The DNA was the basis for D and trimming; V, J and clone size are from that table. The data contain roughly 510,000 clones, almost 80% of them singletons. CDR3 size: 15 residues. From germline, CDR1 is SGHAT and CDR2 FQNNGV. The V end was cut by 1 base, the J end by 4 bases, with 11 bases between.

Sequencing input: PBMCs. The rearrangement uses TRBV11-2 and TRBJ2-1; a possible D gene is TRBD1 (6 bases). The receptor was isolated from a woman in her thirties or forties in good health. Some clones in this sample may be carry-over from other donors' samples. CDR3 loop: CASSLAGGQYNEQFF. The CDR3 DNA reads TGTGCCAGCAGCTTAGCGGGCGGACAGTACAATGAGCAGTTCTTC.